This T cell receptor beta chain was observed in a study of PD-1 blockade in classical Hodgkin lymphoma. Study details: Nivolumab dosed at 3 mg/kg went to patients intravenously every 2 weeks. General study results and limits: Newly diagnosed patients were said to have less baseline TCR diversity than healthy donors did. Undefined causes, possibly disease activity or prior therapy, underlie the repertoire differences.

Time point of the sample: cycle 4 day 1 (C4D1), after less than 7 weeks of nivolumab. All trial patients relapsed after autologous stem cell transplantation. The study recorded best responses of complete response, partial response or progressive disease. Turning to this clone: Its antigen is not identified.

Sequencing was performed with immunoSEQ multiplex PCR; in TCRdb, only in-frame clones are kept and a portion is missing. The table includes under 130,000 clones, roughly 87% detected once. The length of the CDR3 is 17 residues. Germline V gene lookup returns CDR1 SGHVS and CDR2 FQNEAQ. The V gene lost 3 bases and the J gene lost 2 bases, with 17 bases spanning the gap. The sequenced sample was peripheral blood mononuclear cells (PBMCs), obtained before the fourth cycle of nivolumab. The V call is TRBV7-8, the J call TRBJ2-4; TRBD1 might be the D (6 bases). This TCR derives from a human donor with classical Hodgkin lymphoma. The CDR3: CASSLRTGKSPKNIQYF. In nucleotides, the CDR3 is TGTGCCAGCAGCTTGCGAACAGGGAAAAGTCCCAAAAACATTCAGTACTTC. Full variable domain (missing parts from reference TRBV7-8 and TRBJ2-4): GAGVSQSPRYKVAKRGQDVALRCDPISGHVSLFWYQQALGQGPEFLTYFQNEAQLDKSGLPSDRFFAERPEGSVSTLKIQRTQQEDSAVYLCASSLRTGKSPKNIQYFGAGTRLSVL.